This is a list of T cell receptor beta chains from one sample in a study of cytomegalovirus exposure and HLA in healthy donors. This table comes from immunoSEQ multiplex PCR, and its TCRdb copy is limited to in-frame clones, with some not included. This repertoire shows more than 100,000 clones, about 83% found once; its top ten account for less than 5.5%. The specimen sequenced was PBMCs. The receptors were sampled from a woman in her twenties or thirties in good health and CMV-seronegative. CDR3s include the opening cysteine and the closing phenylalanine or tryptophan. Fields, in order: V gene, D gene, clone size, CDR3 length, J gene, CDR3 protein, CDR3 DNA. The D gene is left open where the match is weak. Clone size is shown for a subset of rows, as once, few, many or a class of expanded clone.

V gene: TRBV5-1
D gene: TRBD1
clone size: .
CDR3 length: 15
J gene: TRBJ2-5
CDR3 protein: CASSLGGQPQETQYF
CDR3 DNA: TGCGCCAGCAGCTTGGGGGGACAGCCCCAAGAGACCCAGTACTTC

V gene: TRBV4-3
D gene: .
clone size: few
CDR3 length: 14
J gene: TRBJ1-1
CDR3 protein: CASSQDGVWRAAFF
CDR3 DNA: TGCGCCAGCAGCCAAGATGGGGTCTGGAGGGCAGCTTTCTTT

V gene: TRBV5-1
D gene: .
clone size: .
CDR3 length: 15
J gene: TRBJ1-2
CDR3 protein: CASSLALGQKAGYTF
CDR3 DNA: TGCGCCAGCAGCTTGGCCCTCGGACAGAAGGCGGGCTACACCTTC

V gene: TRBV2
D gene: TRBD2
clone size: .
CDR3 length: 17
J gene: TRBJ2-7
CDR3 protein: CATVETSGTSNLYEQYF
CDR3 DNA: TGTGCCACCGTGGAGACTAGCGGGACCTCAAACCTCTACGAGCAGTACTTC

V gene: TRBV2
D gene: TRBD1
clone size: .
CDR3 length: 13
J gene: TRBJ2-2
CDR3 protein: CASRQGVVGELFF
CDR3 DNA: TGTGCCAGCAGACAGGGGGTTGTCGGGGAGCTGTTTTTT

V gene: TRBV4-1
D gene: TRBD2
clone size: .
CDR3 length: 17
J gene: TRBJ2-3
CDR3 protein: CASSQGGGRSSTDTQYF
CDR3 DNA: TGCGCCAGCAGCCAGGGCGGGGGGCGGTCTAGCACAGATACGCAGTATTTT

V gene: TRBV4-1
D gene: .
clone size: few
CDR3 length: 14
J gene: TRBJ2-5
CDR3 protein: CASSQDSAQETQYF
CDR3 DNA: TGCGCCAGCAGCCAAGATAGTGCCCAAGAGACCCAGTACTTC

V gene: TRBV9
D gene: .
clone size: .
CDR3 length: 16
J gene: TRBJ2-1
CDR3 protein: CASSPKDFTHNDEQFF
CDR3 DNA: TGTGCCAGCAGCCCCAAGGACTTTACCCACAACGATGAGCAGTTCTTC

V gene: TRBV6-5
D gene: .
clone size: .
CDR3 length: 12
J gene: TRBJ1-2
CDR3 protein: CASRSEGDGYTF
CDR3 DNA: TGTGCCAGCAGAAGTGAAGGGGATGGCTACACCTTC

V gene: TRBV5-1
D gene: TRBD1
clone size: .
CDR3 length: 13
J gene: TRBJ1-2
CDR3 protein: CASTPGQTYGYTF
CDR3 DNA: TGCGCCAGCACCCCGGGACAGACCTATGGCTACACCTTC

V gene: TRBV9
D gene: .
clone size: .
CDR3 length: 17
J gene: TRBJ2-5
CDR3 protein: CASSVGLGQTTQETQYF
CDR3 DNA: TGTGCCAGCAGCGTAGGGTTGGGGCAAACTACCCAAGAGACCCAGTACTTC

V gene: TRBV25-1
D gene: .
clone size: few
CDR3 length: 14
J gene: TRBJ1-2
CDR3 protein: CASSEHDSNYGYTF
CDR3 DNA: TGTGCCAGCAGTGAGCACGACAGTAACTATGGCTACACCTTC

V gene: TRBV27
D gene: TRBD2
clone size: .
CDR3 length: 17
J gene: TRBJ2-5
CDR3 protein: CASSLISGSGVQETQYF
CDR3 DNA: TGTGCCAGCAGTTTAATCTCGGGGAGCGGGGTACAAGAGACCCAGTACTTC

V gene: TRBV29-1
D gene: .
clone size: .
CDR3 length: 13
J gene: TRBJ2-5
CDR3 protein: CSVPGVVQETQYF
CDR3 DNA: TGCAGCGTCCCCGGGGTGGTCCAAGAGACCCAGTACTTC

V gene: TRBV28
D gene: TRBD1
clone size: .
CDR3 length: 14
J gene: TRBJ2-7
CDR3 protein: CASQHTGGNYEQYF
CDR3 DNA: TGTGCCAGCCAACACACAGGGGGTAACTACGAGCAGTACTTC

V gene: TRBV4-1
D gene: .
clone size: .
CDR3 length: 15
J gene: TRBJ1-1
CDR3 protein: CASSPDGRGNTEAFF
CDR3 DNA: TGCGCCAGCAGCCCCGATGGGAGGGGAAACACTGAAGCTTTCTTT

V gene: TRBV9
D gene: TRBD1
clone size: .
CDR3 length: 16
J gene: TRBJ2-7
CDR3 protein: CASTLGGTGEAYEQYF
CDR3 DNA: TGTGCCAGCACCCTGGGGGGGACAGGGGAGGCCTACGAGCAGTACTTC

V gene: TRBV28
D gene: .
clone size: .
CDR3 length: 16
J gene: TRBJ1-1
CDR3 protein: CASSLPGGAGNTEAFF
CDR3 DNA: TGTGCCAGCAGTTTACCGGGAGGGGCAGGGAACACTGAAGCTTTCTTT

V gene: TRBV28
D gene: TRBD1
clone size: .
CDR3 length: 15
J gene: TRBJ1-5
CDR3 protein: CASSLDRVNNQPQHF
CDR3 DNA: TGTGCCAGCAGTTTAGACAGGGTCAATAATCAGCCCCAGCATTTT

V gene: TRBV6-6
D gene: .
clone size: few
CDR3 length: 13
J gene: TRBJ2-1
CDR3 protein: CASNSLDYNEQFF
CDR3 DNA: TGTGCCAGCAATTCGCTAGACTACAATGAGCAGTTCTTC

V gene: TRBV5-1
D gene: .
clone size: .
CDR3 length: 14
J gene: TRBJ2-3
CDR3 protein: CASRAGLGTDTQYF
CDR3 DNA: TGCGCCAGCAGAGCCGGACTGGGCACAGATACGCAGTATTTT

V gene: TRBV5-5
D gene: .
clone size: .
CDR3 length: 14
J gene: TRBJ1-1
CDR3 protein: CASRPRQAEGKAFF
CDR3 DNA: TGTGCCAGCAGGCCCCGACAGGCTGAGGGTAAAGCTTTCTTT

V gene: TRBV6-1
D gene: .
clone size: few
CDR3 length: 13
J gene: TRBJ1-1
CDR3 protein: CASSEYLRGEAFF
CDR3 DNA: TGTGCCAGCAGTGAATATTTACGGGGAGAAGCTTTCTTT

V gene: TRBV30
D gene: .
clone size: few
CDR3 length: 12
J gene: TRBJ2-7
CDR3 protein: CAWRDRGYEQYF
CDR3 DNA: TGTGCCTGGAGGGACAGAGGCTACGAGCAGTACTTC

V gene: TRBV9
D gene: TRBD1
clone size: .
CDR3 length: 14
J gene: TRBJ1-1
CDR3 protein: CASSPRQGNGEAFF
CDR3 DNA: TGTGCCAGCAGCCCACGACAGGGGAATGGTGAAGCTTTCTTT

V gene: TRBV5-6
D gene: TRBD1
clone size: .
CDR3 length: 17
J gene: TRBJ2-7
CDR3 protein: CASSQITGTGVSYEQYF
CDR3 DNA: TGTGCCAGCAGCCAAATAACCGGGACAGGGGTATCCTACGAGCAGTACTTC

V gene: TRBV19
D gene: TRBD1
clone size: .
CDR3 length: 14
J gene: TRBJ1-5
CDR3 protein: CASSMTGLNQPQHF
CDR3 DNA: TGTGCCAGTAGTATGACAGGGTTGAATCAGCCCCAGCATTTT

V gene: TRBV29-1
D gene: .
clone size: .
CDR3 length: 13
J gene: TRBJ2-1
CDR3 protein: CSVGGRQGGEQFF
CDR3 DNA: TGCAGCGTTGGAGGGAGACAGGGAGGTGAGCAGTTCTTC

V gene: TRBV5-1
D gene: TRBD2
clone size: .
CDR3 length: 15
J gene: TRBJ2-3
CDR3 protein: CASRGGLAGADTQYF
CDR3 DNA: TGCGCCAGCAGGGGAGGACTAGCGGGAGCAGATACGCAGTATTTT

V gene: TRBV5-3
D gene: TRBD2
clone size: .
CDR3 length: 15
J gene: TRBJ2-7
CDR3 protein: CARSGTRTSGYEQYF
CDR3 DNA: TGTGCCAGAAGCGGCACTCGGACTAGCGGCTACGAGCAGTACTTC

V gene: TRBV5-4
D gene: TRBD2
clone size: .
CDR3 length: 17
J gene: TRBJ2-1
CDR3 protein: CASSFPKTSGGATEQFF
CDR3 DNA: TGTGCCAGCAGCTTTCCTAAGACTAGCGGGGGGGCCACTGAGCAGTTCTTC

V gene: TRBV2
D gene: TRBD1
clone size: .
CDR3 length: 17
J gene: TRBJ2-4
CDR3 protein: CASRAGTGYRRENIQYF
CDR3 DNA: TGTGCCAGCAGGGCCGGGACAGGGTACAGGAGGGAAAACATTCAGTACTTC

V gene: TRBV2
D gene: .
clone size: .
CDR3 length: 14
J gene: TRBJ2-5
CDR3 protein: CASKWGGPWETQYF
CDR3 DNA: TGTGCCAGCAAGTGGGGGGGGCCCTGGGAGACCCAGTACTTC

V gene: TRBV5-4
D gene: TRBD1
clone size: .
CDR3 length: 14
J gene: TRBJ2-1
CDR3 protein: CASSSPGQWDEQFF
CDR3 DNA: TGTGCCAGCAGCTCACCGGGACAGTGGGATGAGCAGTTCTTC

V gene: TRBV5-1
D gene: .
clone size: .
CDR3 length: 13
J gene: TRBJ1-1
CDR3 protein: CASSLGGFPEAFF
CDR3 DNA: TGCGCCAGCAGCTTGGGAGGGTTCCCTGAAGCTTTCTTT

V gene: TRBV5-4
D gene: TRBD2
clone size: .
CDR3 length: 15
J gene: TRBJ2-1
CDR3 protein: CASSSGTSGKYEQFF
CDR3 DNA: TGTGCCAGCAGCTCAGGGACTAGCGGGAAGTATGAGCAGTTCTTC

V gene: TRBV5-1
D gene: TRBD1
clone size: .
CDR3 length: 16
J gene: TRBJ1-1
CDR3 protein: CASSLGTTGGVTEAFF
CDR3 DNA: TGCGCCAGCAGCTTGGGAACCACAGGGGGCGTCACTGAAGCTTTCTTT

V gene: TRBV6-6
D gene: .
clone size: once
CDR3 length: 15
J gene: TRBJ1-1
CDR3 protein: CASSYSWGRNTEAFF
CDR3 DNA: TGTGCCAGCAGTTACTCGTGGGGGCGGAACACTGAAGCTTTCTTT

V gene: TRBV25-1
D gene: .
clone size: .
CDR3 length: 15
J gene: TRBJ2-2
CDR3 protein: CASRRGGGNTGELFF
CDR3 DNA: TGTGCCAGCAGGCGGGGAGGGGGAAACACCGGGGAGCTGTTTTTT

V gene: TRBV28
D gene: .
clone size: .
CDR3 length: 16
J gene: TRBJ2-1
CDR3 protein: CASSWAKGRTSNEQFF
CDR3 DNA: TGTGCCAGCAGTTGGGCCAAGGGCAGGACTTCCAATGAGCAGTTCTTC

V gene: TRBV28
D gene: TRBD2
clone size: .
CDR3 length: 17
J gene: TRBJ2-7
CDR3 protein: CASSSNGYGGDSYEQYF
CDR3 DNA: TGTGCCAGCAGTTCAAATGGTTACGGGGGGGACTCCTACGAGCAGTACTTC

V gene: TRBV6-6
D gene: .
clone size: .
CDR3 length: 15
J gene: TRBJ2-1
CDR3 protein: CASSKTWVAYNEQFF
CDR3 DNA: TGTGCCAGCAGCAAGACATGGGTAGCCTACAATGAGCAGTTCTTC

V gene: TRBV29-1
D gene: .
clone size: .
CDR3 length: 15
J gene: TRBJ2-7
CDR3 protein: CSVEIARGSSYEQYF
CDR3 DNA: TGCAGCGTTGAAATCGCCAGGGGAAGCTCCTACGAGCAGTACTTC

V gene: TRBV5-6
D gene: TRBD2
clone size: .
CDR3 length: 15
J gene: TRBJ2-1
CDR3 protein: CASSLWREGRNEQFF
CDR3 DNA: TGTGCCAGCAGCTTGTGGCGGGAGGGGAGAAATGAGCAGTTCTTC

V gene: TRBV5-4
D gene: TRBD1
clone size: few
CDR3 length: 14
J gene: TRBJ2-7
CDR3 protein: CASSPGQGAYEQYF
CDR3 DNA: TGTGCCAGCAGCCCGGGACAGGGGGCTTACGAGCAGTACTTC

V gene: TRBV5-1
D gene: TRBD2
clone size: few
CDR3 length: 15
J gene: TRBJ2-1
CDR3 protein: CASSLVAGDYNEQFF
CDR3 DNA: TGCGCCAGCAGCTTGGTAGCGGGGGATTACAATGAGCAGTTCTTC

V gene: TRBV4-2
D gene: .
clone size: once
CDR3 length: 16
J gene: TRBJ2-2
CDR3 protein: CASSSWGGPNTGELFF
CDR3 DNA: TGTGCCAGCAGCTCCTGGGGAGGCCCGAACACCGGGGAGCTGTTTTTT

V gene: TRBV9
D gene: .
clone size: .
CDR3 length: 14
J gene: TRBJ2-3
CDR3 protein: CASSLWTSTDTQYF
CDR3 DNA: TGTGCCAGCAGCCTGTGGACTAGCACAGATACGCAGTATTTT

V gene: TRBV2
D gene: TRBD2
clone size: .
CDR3 length: 14
J gene: TRBJ2-7
CDR3 protein: CASSGTSGGWEQYF
CDR3 DNA: TGTGCCAGCAGTGGAACTAGCGGGGGCTGGGAGCAGTACTTC

V gene: TRBV28
D gene: TRBD1
clone size: many
CDR3 length: 15
J gene: TRBJ2-7
CDR3 protein: CASSPRRDREDEQYF
CDR3 DNA: TGTGCCAGCAGTCCGCGCCGGGACAGGGAGGACGAGCAGTACTTC

V gene: TRBV19
D gene: .
clone size: .
CDR3 length: 14
J gene: TRBJ2-7
CDR3 protein: CASSAALRSYEQYF
CDR3 DNA: TGTGCCAGTAGTGCGGCGCTGAGGTCCTACGAGCAGTACTTC

V gene: TRBV10-3
D gene: .
clone size: .
CDR3 length: 13
J gene: TRBJ2-7
CDR3 protein: CAISDRGPYEQYF
CDR3 DNA: TGTGCCATCAGTGACAGAGGGCCCTACGAGCAGTACTTC

V gene: TRBV27
D gene: TRBD2
clone size: .
CDR3 length: 17
J gene: TRBJ2-3
CDR3 protein: CATLGLAGIAGTDTQYF
CDR3 DNA: TGTGCCACACTAGGACTAGCGGGAATTGCCGGCACAGATACGCAGTATTTT

V gene: TRBV4-3
D gene: .
clone size: .
CDR3 length: 17
J gene: TRBJ2-1
CDR3 protein: CASSQDVGEVAYNEQFF
CDR3 DNA: TGCGCCAGCAGCCAAGATGTGGGGGAGGTCGCCTACAATGAGCAGTTCTTC

V gene: TRBV5-1
D gene: TRBD1
clone size: .
CDR3 length: 15
J gene: TRBJ1-1
CDR3 protein: CASSWRGQGSTEAFF
CDR3 DNA: TGCGCCAGCAGCTGGAGGGGACAGGGGAGCACTGAAGCTTTCTTT

V gene: TRBV2
D gene: TRBD1
clone size: .
CDR3 length: 14
J gene: TRBJ2-7
CDR3 protein: CASRADRGVYEQYF
CDR3 DNA: TGTGCCAGCAGAGCCGACAGGGGTGTCTACGAGCAGTACTTC

V gene: TRBV23-1
D gene: TRBD1
clone size: once
CDR3 length: 16
J gene: TRBJ2-2
CDR3 protein: CASSHGTGGDTGELFF
CDR3 DNA: TGCGCCAGCAGTCACGGGACAGGGGGAGACACCGGGGAGCTGTTTTTT